This TCR beta chain was recovered during a study of blood T cell repertoires in COVID-19. Study context: Acute and convalescent COVID-19 specimens originated in the United States, Italy and Spain. Sample material is recorded as cDNA or gDNA derived from T cells, B-cell-depleted T cells, or PBMCs.

V lost 9 bases, J lost 3 bases, and 7 bases lay in between. The CDR3 is 11 residues long. CDR1 is SEHNR and CDR2 is FQNEAQ in the germline V gene (reference sequence). Per the original methods: Amplified reference gene primers provided the basis for estimating nucleated cell counts. This table comes from immunoSEQ multiplex PCR, and its TCRdb copy is limited to in-frame clones, with some not included. Clone size and the V and J calls come from that table; the DNA yielded D and trimming. The table records about 98,000 clones, more than 75% of them present only once. The sample taken for sequencing was peripheral blood. The TCR originated in a man in his forties or fifties with acute or convalescent COVID-19. J is TRBJ2-3 and V is TRBV7-9; no definite D call. CDR3 loop: CASHRTDTQYF. As DNA, the CDR3 is TGTGCCAGTCATAGAACAGATACGCAGTATTTT.